Below, 24 T cell receptor beta chains from the same sample are listed, as sequenced in a study of T cell responses to AZD1222 COVID-19 vaccine. TCRdb's table, derived via immunoSEQ multiplex PCR, lists solely in-frame clones and lacks some. The sample includes some 140,000 clones, roughly 85% of them seen just once. Here the sequenced sample was peripheral blood, taken 28 days after the second dose of the MenACWY control vaccine. These TCRs come from an adult who received the MenACWY meningococcal vaccine as a control.

The chain combines TRBV7-9 with TRBJ2-1, with 15 bases aligning to TRBD2. V dropped 7 bases and J dropped 10; count of bases not matched to a gene: 8. The CDR3 extends over 15 amino acids. Germline CDR1 reads SEHNR; CDR2 reads FQNEAQ (reference sequence). For the CDR3, the DNA is TGTGCCAGCATCCTGGGACTAGCGGGAGGTCGCGAGCAGTTCTTC. Translated, it gives CASILGLAGGREQFF.

CDR3 nucleotides: TGTGCCAGCAGTGACTACCCTACGGAAAAACTGTTTTTT. It encodes CASSDYPTEKLFF. The rearrangement joins TRBV6-4 to TRBJ1-4; D is unclear. Trimming shortened V by 1 base and J by 8 bases, and 8 bases separated the two germline ends. Germline V gene sequence: CDR1 MRHNA, CDR2 SNTAGT. CDR3 size: 13 residues.

The CDR3 is CASSPLSGADYEQYF. DNA of the CDR3: TGTGCCAGCTCACCACTTAGCGGGGCTGACTACGAGCAGTACTTC. The V call is TRBV18, the J call TRBJ2-7; TRBD2 matches at 8 bases. J lost 3 bases, V lost 1 base, and 5 bases had no gene match. Germline values: CDR1 KGHSH, CDR2 LQKENI. The CDR3 covers 15 residues.

The sample holds one count of this clone. This chain links TRBV3-1 (or the pseudogene TRBV3-2) with TRBJ2-5; 12 nucleotides agree with TRBD2. Trimming cost V 5 bases and J 5 bases; bases outside gene matches: 9. The CDR3 has 16 amino acids. The germline V gene encodes CDR1 LGHDT and CDR2 YNNKEL (reference sequence). CDR3 sequence: CASSSQTSGGGETQYF. The DNA of the CDR3 is TGTGCCAGCAGCTCGCAGACTAGCGGGGGAGGTGAGACCCAGTACTTC.

The chain carries TRBV5-1 and TRBJ2-3; D ambiguous. The CDR3 length is 14 residues. V was clipped by 2 bases and J by 0 bases, with 7 bases between them. The germline CDR1 and CDR2 sequences are SGHRS and YFSETQ. The CDR3 sequence: CASSFVTSTDTQYF. In nucleotides, the CDR3 is TGCGCCAGCAGCTTCGTCACTAGCACAGATACGCAGTATTTT.

The chain uses TRBV30 and TRBJ1-2; no clear D. With 0 bases removed from V and 7 bases from J, the gap between germline ends came to 15 bases. CDR1 and CDR2 (germline): GTSNPN, SVGIG (reference sequence). The CDR3 spans 14 residues. The CDR3, as DNA: TGTGCCTGGAGTGTAAAGGGCAGCCCAGGTGGCTACACCTTC. This translates into CAWSVKGSPGGYTF.

The chain links TRBV4-2 to TRBJ2-1; D perhaps matches TRBD2 (6 bases). The CDR3 runs 15 residues. Germline loops: CDR1 LGHNA, CDR2 YNFKEQ. Trimming shortened V by 1 base and J by 3 bases, and 10 bases separated the two germline ends. The chain's CDR3 is CASSQAGVDYNEQFF. For the CDR3, the DNA is TGTGCCAGCAGCCAAGCGGGAGTGGACTACAATGAGCAGTTCTTC.

J is TRBJ2-2 and V is TRBV11-3; TRBD2 matches at 8 bases. Germline V gives CDR1 SGHNT, CDR2 YENEEA. J was trimmed by 0 bases and V by 3 bases; bases with no gene match: 0. The length of the CDR3 is 15 residues. CDR3 nucleotides: TGTGCCAGCAGCTTTAGCGGGGCGAACACCGGGGAGCTGTTTTTT. Translating it yields CASSFSGANTGELFF.

The rearrangement links TRBV6-5 to TRBJ1-1; D perhaps matches TRBD1 (6 bases). CDR1 and CDR2 from the germline V gene are MNHEY and SVGAGI. V lost 0 bases, J lost 2 bases, and 7 bases lay in between. The CDR3 has 14 amino acids. CDR3: CASSYSDRNTEAFF. In DNA, the CDR3 is TGTGCCAGCAGTTACTCGGACAGAAACACTGAAGCTTTCTTT.

The V call is TRBV28, the J call TRBJ1-1; D not resolved. The CDR3 has 12 residues. Per germline, CDR1 MDHEN and CDR2 SYDVKM. V shed 5 bases and J shed 11 bases, with 15 bases lying between them. The CDR3 protein is CASSGFELWAFF. The CDR3 DNA is TGTGCCAGCAGTGGATTCGAGCTGTGGGCTTTCTTT.

This rearrangement joins TRBV12-3 or TRBV12-4 to TRBJ1-2; D unclear. This CDR3 region has 13 residues. The V gene lost 6 bases and the J gene lost 7 bases, with 15 bases spanning the gap. This CDR3 reads CASSLMLTAGYTF. In DNA, the CDR3 is TGTGCCAGCAGCCTGATGTTAACCGCTGGCTACACCTTC.

This clone was observed a single time. The rearrangement joins TRBV10-1 to TRBJ2-2, with TRBD1 matching over 9 bases. J lost 6 bases, V lost 6 bases, and 11 bases had no gene match. Germline values: CDR1 WNHNN, CDR2 SYGVQD (reference sequence). This CDR3 has 16 residues. The CDR3 DNA sequence: TGCGCCAGCAGCATGTCAAAGGACAGGGGATCCGGGGAGCTGTTTTTT. Translated, it gives CASSMSKDRGSGELFF.

The chain employs TRBV6-5 and TRBJ1-6; D might be TRBD1 (5 bases). V was trimmed by 5 bases and J by 10 bases, leaving 9 bases between them. The CDR3 length is 12 residues. Germline V gene lookup returns CDR1 MNHEY and CDR2 SVGAGI. The CDR3 region has the DNA TGTGCCAGCAGTAACAGGTGGTCACCCCTCCACTTT. It yields the protein CASSNRWSPLHF.

This chain joins TRBV5-1 and TRBJ2-5; TRBD1 might be the D (5 bases). This CDR3 is built from 14 residues. CDR1 SGHRS and CDR2 YFSETQ come from the germline V gene. Trimming shortened V by 4 bases and J by 4 bases, and 14 bases separated the two germline ends. The CDR3 region is CASSQGQPRETQYF. In DNA form, the CDR3 reads TGCGCCAGCAGCCAGGGCCAACCGCGAGAGACCCAGTACTTC.

This sequence joins TRBV12-3 or TRBV12-4 and TRBJ2-7, with 11 bases lining up with TRBD2. V lost 4 bases and J lost 12; bases outside the gene matches: 5. The CDR3 spans 12 residues. The CDR3 coding sequence is TGTGCCAGCAGTTCCCTAGCGGGGGGACCGTACTTC. Translating gives CASSSLAGGPYF.

This chain connects TRBV11-3 to TRBJ2-5; D uncertain. Germline-derived CDR1 and CDR2 are SGHNT and YENEEA. Trimming cost V 0 bases and J 2 bases, with 10 bases left between them. This CDR3 region has 15 residues. CDR3 DNA: TGTGCCAGCAGCTTAGATTGGGGTCAGCAAGAGACCCAGTACTTC. Protein: CASSLDWGQQETQYF.

This clone was detected once. The chain joins TRBV11-2 to TRBJ2-1; unclear D gene. V dropped 5 bases and J dropped 7 bases, with 12 bases sitting between them. The CDR3 has 13 amino acids. Germline assignment: CDR1 SGHAT and CDR2 FQNNGV. The CDR3 nucleotides are TGTGCCAGCAGCCTACAGCTAGGGAATGAGCAGTTCTTC. Its protein product is CASSLQLGNEQFF.

As DNA, the CDR3 is TGTGCCAGCAGCGTAGGCAGGGAAACTGAAGCTTTCTTT. It encodes CASSVGRETEAFF. The V and J genes are TRBV9 and TRBJ1-1; maybe TRBD1 (5 bases). The CDR3 sequence is 13 residues long. Germline V gene data show CDR1 as SGDLS and CDR2 as YYNGEE. The germline V and J ends were trimmed by 0 bases and 5 bases, with 8 bases remaining between them.

The chain couples TRBV11-2 to TRBJ1-1, with D possibly being TRBD1 (6 bases). Germline CDR1 SGHAT, CDR2 FQNNGV. There are 13 residues in the CDR3. V shed 3 bases and J shed 5 bases, with 10 bases lying between them. This chain's CDR3 is CASSFGGATEAFF. In nucleotides, the CDR3 is TGTGCCAGCAGCTTTGGGGGGGCGACTGAAGCTTTCTTT.

The chain carries TRBV6-2 or TRBV6-3 and TRBJ1-2; 7 bases are shared with TRBD1. V gave up 5 bases and J gave up 3 bases; unmatched junction bases: 9. Germline assignment: CDR1 MNHEY and CDR2 SVGEGT. This CDR3 is built from 15 residues. CDR3 residues: CASSNGQEPHYGYTF. CDR3 DNA sequence: TGTGCCAGCAGTAATGGACAGGAACCGCACTATGGCTACACCTTC.

In this sample, this clone turned up a few times. This rearrangement joins TRBV7-2 to TRBJ1-2, with D maybe TRBD1 (5 bases). Trimming cost V 2 bases and J 2 bases, with 12 bases left between them. The CDR3 runs 15 residues. CDR1 and CDR2 from the germline V gene are SGHTA and FQGNSA. The CDR3 DNA follows: TGTGCCAGCAGCTTAAAAATGGCAGGGAACTATGGCTACACCTTC. It yields the protein CASSLKMAGNYGYTF.

The chain carries TRBV9 and TRBJ1-3; D call uncertain. Between the trimmed V and J ends, which lost 3 bases and 2 bases, there was a span of 9 bases. Germline V gene lookup returns CDR1 SGDLS and CDR2 YYNGEE. This CDR3 has 14 residues. The CDR3 sequence is CASSADGTGNTIYF. DNA of the CDR3: TGTGCCAGCAGCGCGGACGGGACTGGAAACACCATATATTTT.

The J gene is TRBJ1-5, the V gene TRBV11-1; D is undetermined. The CDR3 extends over 15 amino acids. Between the trimmed V and J ends, which lost 7 bases and 0 bases, there was a span of 13 bases. Germline V lookup: CDR1 SGHAT, CDR2 FQDESV (reference sequence). CDR3 DNA sequence: TGTGCCAGCAACAGAAGAAGCTATAGCAATCAGCCCCAGCATTTT. Protein sequence: CASNRRSYSNQPQHF. Together with reference TRBV11-1 and TRBJ1-5, the CDR3 gives the full variable domain: EAEVAQSPRYKITEKSQAVAFWCDPISGHATLYWYRQILGQGPELLVQFQDESVVDDSQLPKDRFSAERLKGVDSTLKIQPAELGDSAMYLCASNRRSYSNQPQHFGDGTRLSIL.

This clone was counted many times. The chain recombines TRBV27 with TRBJ2-2, with 7 bases fitting TRBD1. CDR3 size: 15 residues. V was pared by 5 bases and J by 0 bases, with 3 bases of the junction left unmatched. Germline V gene data show CDR1 as MNHEY and CDR2 as SMNVEV (reference sequence). The CDR3 sequence is CASSKTGPNTGELFF. DNA of the CDR3: TGTGCCAGCAGTAAGACAGGGCCGAACACCGGGGAGCTGTTTTTT.